Listed below are T cell receptor beta chains from one sample, sequenced in a study of T cells in Graves' hyperthyroidism and ophthalmopathy. TCRdb reanalysed the multiplex PCR reads using MiXCR and keeps one entry per CDR3 protein. The sample lists approximately 690,000 distinct CDR3 sequences; more than 14% were seen once. What was sequenced was blood. All receptors derive from a woman aged 50 to 60 with Graves' ophthalmopathy. Each CDR3 is given with its conserved first and last residue. A D gene is named only where the DNA matches it firmly. Clone size is stated in some rows and not others, as once, few, many or a class when expanded.

>TRBV7-3|few|TRBD2|TRBJ2-1
CASSLGSAGVHNEQFF
TGTGCCAGCAGCTTAGGCTCAGCGGGAGTCCACAATGAGCAGTTCTTC
>TRBV5-1|many|TRBD2|TRBJ2-1
CASSLTSGLNEQFF
TGCGCCAGCAGCTTAACTAGCGGCCTCAATGAGCAGTTCTTC
>TRBV15|many|NA|TRBJ2-1
CATSEGQGARLADNEQFF
TGTGCCACCAGCGAGGGCCAGGGGGCTCGTCTAGCGGACAATGAGCAGTTCTTC
>TRBV5-1|many|NA|TRBJ1-1
CASSFRQGTEAFF
TGCGCCAGCAGCTTTCGTCAAGGCACTGAAGCTTTCTTT
>TRBV9|NA|TRBD1|TRBJ2-7
CASSVAPTGALGEQYF
TGTGCCAGCAGCGTAGCCCCGACAGGGGCTCTGGGGGAGCAGTACTTC
>TRBV4-3|few|TRBD2|TRBJ2-1
CASSQDWGLAGRNEQFF
TGCGCCAGCAGCCAAGATTGGGGACTAGCGGGAAGAAATGAGCAGTTCTTC
>TRBV3-1|many|NA|TRBJ2-7
CASSQAGTLSYEQYF
TGTGCCAGCAGCCAAGCCGGGACTCTATCCTACGAGCAGTACTTC
>TRBV28|few|NA|TRBJ2-3
CASSTLALWGTDTQYF
TGTGCCAGCAGTACACTAGCCCTATGGGGCACAGATACGCAGTATTTT
>TRBV6-5|once|TRBD2|TRBJ2-7
CASSYPSGTSGRQRREQYF
TGTGCCAGCAGTTACCCCTCCGGGACTAGCGGGAGACAACGGCGTGAGCAGTACTTC
>TRBV20-1|many|TRBD2|TRBJ2-3
CSARKAGFTDTQYF
TGCAGTGCTAGGAAAGCGGGATTCACAGATACGCAGTATTTT
>TRBV7-9|NA|TRBD2|TRBJ2-5
CASTRLAGVQETQYF
TGTGCCAGCACCCGACTAGCGGGAGTGCAAGAGACCCAGTACTTC
>TRBV6-1|many|TRBD1|TRBJ2-1
CASRLYQGQGGYNEQFF
TGTGCCAGCAGACTCTACCAGGGACAGGGTGGCTACAATGAGCAGTTCTTC
>TRBV20-1|many|TRBD1|TRBJ2-4
CSAGHGTGGVRDIQYF
TGCAGTGCTGGTCACGGGACAGGGGGAGTTAGGGACATTCAGTACTTC
>TRBV5-1|NA|TRBD2|TRBJ2-2
CASRTPGLAPGVGGELFF
TGCGCCAGCAGAACCCCGGGACTAGCGCCAGGAGTAGGCGGGGAGCTGTTTTTT
>TRBV20-1|NA|TRBD1|TRBJ1-3
CSADRGSGNTIYF
TGCAGTGCTGACAGGGGCTCTGGAAACACCATATATTTT
>TRBV7-9|few|NA|TRBJ1-5
CASSHEQEDQPQHF
TGTGCCAGCAGCCACGAGCAGGAGGATCAGCCCCAGCATTTT
>TRBV7-9|many|NA|TRBJ1-1
CASSLNGRSTEAFF
TGTGCCAGCAGCTTAAACGGACGGTCTACTGAAGCTTTCTTT
>TRBV5-1|NA|TRBD2|TRBJ2-1
CASSFLSSGRAGGNEQFF
TGCGCCAGCAGCTTTTTGTCTAGCGGGAGGGCCGGGGGAAATGAGCAGTTCTTC
>TRBV9|few|NA|TRBJ2-3
CASSVAAQGADTQYF
TGTGCCAGCAGCGTAGCGGCTCAAGGGGCAGATACGCAGTATTTT
>TRBV9|few|TRBD1|TRBJ2-7
CASSVAWDRSYEQYF
TGTGCCAGCAGCGTAGCTTGGGACAGGTCCTACGAGCAGTACTTC
>TRBV2|NA|NA|TRBJ2-7
CASSASSDRYEQYF
TGTGCCAGCAGTGCTTCCAGCGACAGGTACGAGCAGTACTTC
>TRBV6-2/TRBV6-3|many|TRBD2|TRBJ2-1
CASSSLLAGGFNEQFF
TGTGCCAGCAGTTCCTTACTAGCGGGAGGGTTCAATGAGCAGTTCTTC
>TRBV20-1|many|TRBD2|TRBJ2-3
CSARVPSGRADTQYF
TGCAGTGCTAGAGTCCCTAGCGGGAGGGCAGATACGCAGTATTTT
>TRBV2|once|TRBD2|TRBJ2-1
CASRAELAGYYNEQFF
TGTGCCAGCAGGGCAGAACTAGCGGGCTACTACAATGAGCAGTTCTTC
>TRBV18|few|TRBD1|TRBJ1-2
CASSYQKRQGSYGYTF
TGTGCCAGCTCGTACCAAAAAAGACAGGGGAGCTATGGCTACACCTTC
>TRBV11-2|many|NA|TRBJ2-7
CASSPTRPGIEQYF
TGTGCCAGCAGCCCCACCCGGCCGGGGATCGAGCAGTACTTC
>TRBV5-1|NA|NA|TRBJ2-2
CASSPSSGTNTGELFF
TGCGCCAGCAGCCCTAGCTCCGGAACGAACACCGGGGAGCTGTTTTTT
>TRBV30|many|NA|TRBJ1-1
CAWSVLGGSRYTEAFF
TGTGCCTGGAGTGTACTTGGGGGATCGCGTTACACTGAAGCTTTCTTT
>TRBV29-1|NA|TRBD1|TRBJ2-7
CSVTRDRSYEQYF
TGCAGCGTGACCCGGGACAGGTCCTACGAGCAGTACTTC
>TRBV7-8|many|NA|TRBJ2-7
CASSPARRWGYEQYF
TGTGCCAGCAGCCCGGCGCGGAGGTGGGGCTACGAGCAGTACTTC
>TRBV18|many|TRBD2|TRBJ2-1
CATTVAGGFNEQFF
TGTGCCACAACCGTAGCGGGAGGTTTCAATGAGCAGTTCTTC
>TRBV7-9|NA|NA|TRBJ1-1
CAGIENTEAFF
TGTGCCGGTATTGAGAACACTGAAGCTTTCTTT
>TRBV13|many|NA|TRBJ2-5
CASSSLGVKTQYF
TGTGCCAGCAGCTCACTCGGGGTTAAGACCCAGTACTTC
>TRBV5-8|many|NA|TRBJ2-3
CASSLDGRSSDTQYF
TGTGCCAGCAGCTTGGACGGGAGAAGTTCAGATACGCAGTATTTT
>TRBV9|NA|TRBD1|TRBJ2-2
CASSVVSGQGGTGELFF
TGTGCCAGCAGCGTAGTTTCGGGACAGGGGGGAACCGGGGAGCTGTTTTTT
>TRBV2|many|NA|TRBJ2-7
CASRTTGFYEQYF
TGTGCCAGCAGGACTACGGGGTTCTACGAGCAGTACTTC
>TRBV7-2|NA|NA|TRBJ1-3
CASSLVSQGRNTIYF
TGTGCCAGCAGCTTAGTTAGTCAGGGGCGAAACACCATATATTTT
>TRBV15|many|TRBD1|TRBJ2-1
CATSRDDRARWSNEQFF
TGTGCCACCAGCAGAGACGACAGGGCAAGGTGGTCGAATGAGCAGTTCTTC
>TRBV6-5|few|NA|TRBJ2-3
CASSYKGRTDSRSTQYF
TGTGCCAGCAGTTACAAGGGACGGACGGACTCCAGGAGTACGCAGTATTTT
>TRBV7-2|many|NA|TRBJ1-2
CASSLIRERPYGYTF
TGTGCCAGCAGCTTAATCCGGGAGAGGCCCTATGGCTACACCTTC
>TRBV28|many|NA|TRBJ1-5
CASGSANQPQHF
TGTGCCAGCGGATCCGCCAATCAGCCCCAGCATTTT
>TRBV19|NA|NA|TRBJ1-2
CASREAGYGYTF
TGTGCCAGTAGGGAGGCAGGCTATGGCTACACCTTC
>TRBV2|once|TRBD1|TRBJ1-2
CAGGQGMDGYTF
TGTGCCGGGGGACAGGGGATGGATGGCTACACCTTC
>TRBV7-9|many|NA|TRBJ1-2
CASSLGRRNYGYTF
TGTGCCAGCAGCTTAGGCAGGAGGAACTATGGCTACACCTTC
>TRBV4-3|many|NA|TRBJ1-5
CASSQEWGGSNQPQHF
TGCGCCAGCAGCCAAGAGTGGGGAGGGAGCAATCAGCCCCAGCATTTT
>TRBV24-1|many|NA|TRBJ2-6
CATSGRGFSGANVLTF
TGTGCCACCAGTGGTCGAGGATTCTCTGGGGCCAACGTCCTGACTTTC